This section outlines one T cell receptor (beta chain) sequence together with its context. The target antigen is unknown. Repertoires were generated with immunoSEQ multiplex PCR, while TCRdb's copy carries only in-frame clones and drops some. The sample shows about 35,000 clones, 65% to 80% of them seen only once. Germline loops: CDR1 MGHDK, CDR2 SYGVNS. The V gene lost 6 bases and the J gene lost 1 base, with 12 bases spanning the gap. This CDR3 is built from 14 residues. These data originate in a study of STAT5B mutations in CD4+ large granular lymphocyte leukemia. The study's findings and limits: CD4-sorted patient repertoires seemed more clonal than healthy CD4+ repertoires. Without HLA matching, higher CD4+ than CD8+ T-LGLL clonality could reflect small sample size.

The clonotype originates from a human donor in good health. The chain joins TRBV25-1 to TRBJ1-1; the D gene is possibly TRBD1 (5 bases). Sequencing input: CD4+ T cells from blood buffy coats. The CDR3: CASRRQKTNTEAFF. The DNA for the CDR3 is TGTGCCAGCAGGCGACAGAAAACGAACACTGAAGCTTTCTTT. Filled out from reference TRBV25-1 and TRBJ1-1, the complete variable domain reads EADIYQTPRYLVIGTGKKITLECSQTMGHDKMYWYQQDPGMELHLIHYSYGVNSTEKGDLSSESTVSRIRTEHFPLTLESARPSHTSQYLCASRRQKTNTEAFFGQGTRLTVV.